This entry lists 2 T cell receptor beta chains sequenced from one sample in a study of OX40 agonist ivuxolimab in advanced cancers. Produced via immunoSEQ multiplex PCR; TCRdb's table is partial and in-frame only. Found here are about 43,000 clones, roughly 90% of them singletons; the top ten hold 15% to 20%. This specimen consisted of CD4+ or CD8+ T cells sorted from blood, obtained in a trial of the OX40 agonist ivuxolimab. All receptors come from an adult with an advanced solid tumor such as melanoma, head and neck, liver or kidney cancer.

For the CDR3, the DNA is TGTGCCAGTAGTATAGTTAGCCTTAGCAATCAGCCCCAGCATTTT. Amino acid sequence: CASSIVSLSNQPQHF. The chain joins TRBV19 to TRBJ1-5; D is unresolved. The CDR3 covers 15 residues. Germline V gives CDR1 LNHDA, CDR2 SQIVND (reference sequence). V was clipped by 1 base and J by 0 bases, with 7 bases between them.

The chain recombines TRBV27 with TRBJ1-5; D unclear. The V end lost 3 bases, the J end lost 0 bases, and 3 bases lay between the germline ends. Germline values: CDR1 MNHEY, CDR2 SMNVEV (reference sequence). The length of the CDR3 is 13 residues. The CDR3 reads CASSFSSNQPQHF. The CDR3 DNA follows: TGTGCCAGCAGTTTTAGTAGCAATCAGCCCCAGCATTTT.